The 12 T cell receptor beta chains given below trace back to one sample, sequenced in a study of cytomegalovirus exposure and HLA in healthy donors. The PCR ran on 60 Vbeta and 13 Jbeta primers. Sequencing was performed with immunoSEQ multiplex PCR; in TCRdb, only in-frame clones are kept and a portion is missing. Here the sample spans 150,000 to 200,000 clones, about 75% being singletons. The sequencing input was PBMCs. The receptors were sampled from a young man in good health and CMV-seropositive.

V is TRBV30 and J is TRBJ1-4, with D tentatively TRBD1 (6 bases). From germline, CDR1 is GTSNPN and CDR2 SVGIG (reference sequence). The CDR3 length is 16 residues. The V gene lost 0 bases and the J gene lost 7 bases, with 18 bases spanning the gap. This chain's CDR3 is CAWSVQGRSGSEKLFF. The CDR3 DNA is TGTGCCTGGAGTGTACAGGGAAGGTCCGGTTCTGAAAAACTGTTTTTT.

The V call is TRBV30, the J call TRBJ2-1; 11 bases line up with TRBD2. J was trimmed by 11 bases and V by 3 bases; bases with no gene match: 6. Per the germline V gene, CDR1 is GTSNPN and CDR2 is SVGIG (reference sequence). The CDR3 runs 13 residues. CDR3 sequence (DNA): TGTGCCTGGAGACTAGCGGGAGTAGGGCAGCAGTTCTTC. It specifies CAWRLAGVGQQFF. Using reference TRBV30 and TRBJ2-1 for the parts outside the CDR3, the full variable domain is SQTIHQWPATLVQPVGSPLSLECTVEGTSNPNLYWYRQAAGRGLQLLFYSVGIGQISSEVPQNLSASRPQDRQFILSSKKLLLSDSGFYLCAWRLAGVGQQFFGPGTRLTVL.

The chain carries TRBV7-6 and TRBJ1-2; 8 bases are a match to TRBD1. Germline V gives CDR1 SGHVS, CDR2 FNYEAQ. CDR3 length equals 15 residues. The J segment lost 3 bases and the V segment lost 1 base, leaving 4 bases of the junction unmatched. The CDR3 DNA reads TGTGCCAGCAGCTTAGTGGCAGGGGGCGACTATGGCTACACCTTC. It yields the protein CASSLVAGGDYGYTF. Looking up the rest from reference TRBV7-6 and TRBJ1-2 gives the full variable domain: GAGVSQSPRYKVTKRGQDVALRCDPISGHVSLYWYRQALGQGPEFLTYFNYEAQQDKSGLPNDRFSAERPEGSISTLTIQRTEQRDSAMYRCASSLVAGGDYGYTFGSGTRLTVV.

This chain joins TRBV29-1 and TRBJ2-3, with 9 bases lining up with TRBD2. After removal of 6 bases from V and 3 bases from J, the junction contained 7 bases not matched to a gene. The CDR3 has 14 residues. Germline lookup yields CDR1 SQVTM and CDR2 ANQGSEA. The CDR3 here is CSVEGREGTDTQYF. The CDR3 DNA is TGCAGCGTCGAGGGGCGGGAGGGGACAGATACGCAGTATTTT.

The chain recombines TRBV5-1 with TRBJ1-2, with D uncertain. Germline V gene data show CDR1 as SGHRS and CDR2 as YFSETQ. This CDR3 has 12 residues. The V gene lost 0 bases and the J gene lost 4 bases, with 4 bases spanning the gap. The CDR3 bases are TGCGCCAGCAGCTTGGACTTCTATGGCTACACCTTC. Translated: CASSLDFYGYTF.

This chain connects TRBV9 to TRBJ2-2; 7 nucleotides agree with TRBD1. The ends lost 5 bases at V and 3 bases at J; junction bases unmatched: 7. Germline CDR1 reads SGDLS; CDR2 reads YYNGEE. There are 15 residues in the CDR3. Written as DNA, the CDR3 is TGTGCCAGCAGTAAGGGACAGCAGTACACCGGGGAGCTGTTTTTT. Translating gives CASSKGQQYTGELFF. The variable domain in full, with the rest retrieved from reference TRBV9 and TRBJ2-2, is DSGVTQTPKHLITATGQRVTLRCSPRSGDLSVYWYQQSLDQGLQFLIQYYNGEERAKGNILERFSAQQFPDLHSELNLSSLELGDSALYFCASSKGQQYTGELFFGEGSRLTVL.

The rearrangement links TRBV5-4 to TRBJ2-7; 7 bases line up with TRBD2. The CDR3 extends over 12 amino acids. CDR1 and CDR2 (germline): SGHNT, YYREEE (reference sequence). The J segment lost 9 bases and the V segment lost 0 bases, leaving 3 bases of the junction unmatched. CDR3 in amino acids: CASSLERGVQYV. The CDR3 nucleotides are TGTGCCAGCAGCTTGGAACGGGGGGTGCAGTACGTC.

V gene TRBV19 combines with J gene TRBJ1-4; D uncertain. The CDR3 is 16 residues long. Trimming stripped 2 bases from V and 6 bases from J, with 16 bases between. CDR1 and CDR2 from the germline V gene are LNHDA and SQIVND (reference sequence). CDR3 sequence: CASSIPYTRKYEKLFF. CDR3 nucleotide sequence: TGTGCCAGTAGTATACCATACACGCGGAAATATGAAAAACTGTTTTTT.

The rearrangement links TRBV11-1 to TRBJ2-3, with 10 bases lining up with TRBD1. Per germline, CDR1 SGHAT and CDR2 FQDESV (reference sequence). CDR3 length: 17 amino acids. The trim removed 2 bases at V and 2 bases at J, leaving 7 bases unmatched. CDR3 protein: CASSLSGQGPNTDTQYF. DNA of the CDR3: TGTGCCAGCAGCTTATCGGGACAGGGGCCTAACACAGATACGCAGTATTTT.

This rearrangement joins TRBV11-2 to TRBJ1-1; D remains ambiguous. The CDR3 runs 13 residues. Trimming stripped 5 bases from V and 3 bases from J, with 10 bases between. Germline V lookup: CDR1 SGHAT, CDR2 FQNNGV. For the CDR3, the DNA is TGTGCCAGCAGCCCGTACAGCTACACTGAAGCTTTCTTT. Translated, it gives CASSPYSYTEAFF. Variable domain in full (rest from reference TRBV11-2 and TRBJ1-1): EAGVAQSPRYKIIEKRQSVAFWCNPISGHATLYWYQQILGQGPKLLIQFQNNGVVDDSQLPKDRFSAERLKGVDSTLKIQPAKLEDSAVYLCASSPYSYTEAFFGQGTRLTVV.

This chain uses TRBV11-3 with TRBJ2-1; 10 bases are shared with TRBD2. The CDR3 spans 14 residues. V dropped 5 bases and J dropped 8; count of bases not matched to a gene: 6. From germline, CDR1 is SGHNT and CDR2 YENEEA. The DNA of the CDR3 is TGTGCCAGCAGCCCTAGCGGGAGTCGGGATGAGCAGTTCTTC. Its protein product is CASSPSGSRDEQFF.

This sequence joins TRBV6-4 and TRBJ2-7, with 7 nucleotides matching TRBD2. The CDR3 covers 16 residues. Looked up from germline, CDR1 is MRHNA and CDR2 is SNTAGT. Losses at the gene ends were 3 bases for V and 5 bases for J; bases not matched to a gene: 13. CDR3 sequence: CASSEWGGDEKNEQYV. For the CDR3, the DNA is TGTGCCAGCAGTGAATGGGGAGGGGATGAAAAAAACGAGCAGTACGTC.